In this sample, the clone carrying this T cell receptor beta chain turned up a few times. Its antigen is currently unknown. Sequenced by immunoSEQ multiplex PCR; TCRdb stores in-frame clones only, minus some. The sample records about 90,000 clones, 80% to 90% being singletons. This entry belongs to a study of T cell responses to AZD1222 COVID-19 vaccine. General study points: An increase in Spike-specific TCR breadth and depth was observed after two AZD1222 doses. Donors in the cohort were predominantly white British and more often female, and clonal diversity was possibly underestimated. Only five or six individuals given AZD1222 were seropositive at baseline.

Germline V gene data show CDR1 as SNHLY and CDR2 as FYNNEI. The CDR3 loop spans 15 amino acids. V gave up 8 bases and J gave up 3 bases; unmatched junction bases: 11. This TCR came from an adult in good health. The V call is TRBV2, the J call TRBJ1-1, with 8 bases that match TRBD1. The starting material was peripheral blood, obtained on day 0 of AZD1222 vaccination. The CDR3: CASRRGRGPYTEAFF. The DNA of the CDR3 is TGTGCCAGCCGGAGGGGCAGGGGGCCCTACACTGAAGCTTTCTTT. Using reference TRBV2 and TRBJ1-1 for the parts outside the CDR3, the full variable domain is EPEVTQTPSHQVTQMGQEVILRCVPISNHLYFYWYRQILGQKVEFLVSFYNNEISEKSEIFDDQFSVERPDGSNFTLKIRSTKLEDSAMYFCASRRGRGPYTEAFFGQGTRLTVV.